This is a list of T cell receptor beta chains from one sample in a study of identical twins. Using its own MiXCR run on the 5' RACE reads, TCRdb lists one record per CDR3 protein. The sample records 260,000 or so distinct CDR3 sequences, 7.5% being singletons. This sample also appeared in a second study, on yellow fever vaccine responses in identical twins.

Sequences were obtained from CD8+ T cells sorted from blood. These TCRs come from a woman aged 18-29 years in good health. Both conserved end residues are part of each CDR3.

CASSLRVAGVDEQYF	TRBV5-1	TRBJ2-7	15
CSVPGLALNEQFF	TRBV29-1	TRBJ2-1	13
CSASGQGGLAEQFF	TRBV20-1	TRBJ2-1	14
CASSPEHFVSYNEQFF	TRBV4-2	TRBJ2-1	16
CASSQARAREGYTF	TRBV14	TRBJ1-2	14
CASSLWSQIYNEQFF	TRBV7-8	TRBJ2-1	15
CSAFFAGEGNIQYF	TRBV29-1	TRBJ2-4	14
CSAPEDRDGYNEQFF	TRBV20-1	TRBJ2-1	15
CASSPGVTNTGELFF	TRBV6-1	TRBJ2-2	15
CATSEKSSTYNEQFF	TRBV24-1	TRBJ2-1	15
CASSLAKSSNEQFF	TRBV12-3/TRBV12-4	TRBJ2-1	14
CASSLGTAIPDTQYF	TRBV28	TRBJ2-3	15
CACSLRGALTQYF	TRBV7-2	TRBJ2-3	13
CASSLGGTGLDEQFF	TRBV11-2	TRBJ2-1	15
CASSPDSGGGYNEQFF	TRBV7-9	TRBJ2-1	16
CASSVAGTSTDTQYF	TRBV2	TRBJ2-3	15
CATSDPRSEAGELFF	TRBV24-1	TRBJ2-2	15
CASSQDWLAGNTDTQYF	TRBV3-1	TRBJ2-3	17
CSVEDRGDTEAFF	TRBV29-1	TRBJ1-1	13
CASSEYTGGGETQYF	TRBV6-1	TRBJ2-5	15
CASSPKRSLQETQYF	TRBV7-8	TRBJ2-5	15
CASSFWGSGYEQYF	TRBV12-3/TRBV12-4	TRBJ2-7	14
CAIRTLAYEQFF	TRBV10-3	TRBJ2-1	12
CASRRPGLPDNEQFF	TRBV28	TRBJ2-1	15
CASSEGGGGEQFF	TRBV11-2	TRBJ2-1	13
CASSLGNMHYGYTF	TRBV7-9	TRBJ1-2	14
CASRGGSTDTQYF	TRBV6-2/TRBV6-3	TRBJ2-3	13
CASSLVATSSTGELFF	TRBV7-9	TRBJ2-2	16
CASSSEGTGNQPQHF	TRBV5-1	TRBJ1-5	15
CASSSGPGGDTQYF	TRBV13	TRBJ2-3	14
CASSHRGNTEAFF	TRBV27	TRBJ1-1	13
CASSYPEESSTDTQYF	TRBV12-3/TRBV12-4	TRBJ2-3	16
CASSLAHRGPEAFF	TRBV7-9	TRBJ1-1	14
CASTPDRVGAGELFF	TRBV25-1	TRBJ2-2	15
CASSLEVGASSDTQYF	TRBV5-1	TRBJ2-3	16
CASSTDRDNTGELFF	TRBV7-9	TRBJ2-2	15
CASSPGLADTDTQYF	TRBV5-1	TRBJ2-3	15
CASSFLAGGRIEQFF	TRBV7-9	TRBJ2-1	15
CASSINRGNEQFF	TRBV7-9	TRBJ2-1	13
CASSSGVGVTQYF	TRBV28	TRBJ2-5	13
CASSRHLGTEAFF	TRBV6-1	TRBJ1-1	13
CASSLQGDYGYTF	TRBV7-9	TRBJ1-2	13
CATSDYGGRGFGDTQYF	TRBV24-1	TRBJ2-3	17
CASSSTRGAKDEQFF	TRBV7-9	TRBJ2-1	15
CASSPPTGNYGYTF	TRBV5-1	TRBJ1-2	14
CASSSDAGLVREKLFF	TRBV27	TRBJ1-4	16
CASSQVPGKEQFF	TRBV4-1	TRBJ2-1	13
CASSDGSGDTDTQYF	TRBV6-4	TRBJ2-3	15
CASSLGIAADTQYF	TRBV12-3/TRBV12-4	TRBJ2-3	14
CASSQFPLGQNYYEQYF	TRBV4-2	TRBJ2-7	17
CASSRDRGPISPLHF	TRBV10-1	TRBJ1-6	15
CASTGSRENIQYF	TRBV7-7	TRBJ2-4	13